Shown below are 5 T cell receptor beta chains from a single sample sequenced in a study of stem cell transplantation in POMP-related autoinflammatory disease. Libraries were prepared by immunoSEQ multiplex PCR; TCRdb keeps only in-frame clonotypes and omits some of them. The sample contains fewer than 1,500 clones, about 80% of which appear only once. Sequenced: CD8+ T cells from PBMCs. These receptors were collected from a human donor in good health.

V gene TRBV4-3 combines with J gene TRBJ2-5; D is perhaps TRBD2 (5 bases). The CDR3 consists of 15 residues. In germline, CDR1 is LGHNA, CDR2 YSLEER. V lost 0 bases, J lost 5 bases, and 13 bases lay in between. The CDR3 reads CASSQDSVGWETQYF. As DNA, the CDR3 is TGCGCCAGCAGCCAAGATAGCGTAGGGTGGGAGACCCAGTACTTC.

The rearrangement joins TRBV4-1 to TRBJ1-1; D not resolved. Deletions cut 1 base from V and 1 base from J, with 16 bases between. CDR1 MGHRA and CDR2 YSYEKL come from the germline V gene. The CDR3 is 17 amino acids. In DNA, the CDR3 is TGCGCCAGCAGCCAAGGCGGATGGAGTTTGGGGAACACTGAAGCTTTCTTT. Residues: CASSQGGWSLGNTEAFF.

This chain connects TRBV6-6 to TRBJ1-4, with D unresolved. V lost 0 bases and J lost 8, with 7 bases in between. Germline V gene lookup returns CDR1 MNHNY and CDR2 SVGAGI (reference sequence). This CDR3 is built from 13 residues. The CDR3 region is CASSYSKGEKLFF. The DNA of the CDR3 is TGTGCCAGCAGTTACTCGAAAGGGGAAAAACTGTTTTTT.

This chain connects TRBV29-1 to TRBJ2-7; D unclear. The CDR3 is 14 amino acids. CDR1 is SQVTM, CDR2 ANQGSEA, per germline. The V end was cut by 3 bases, the J end by 0 bases, with 12 bases between. The CDR3 DNA reads as TGCAGCGTTGAGACGGGCGCTAGCTCCTACGAGCAGTACTTC. Its protein is CSVETGASSYEQYF.

The V call is TRBV27, the J call TRBJ1-5; no definite D call. Germline assignment: CDR1 MNHEY and CDR2 SMNVEV (reference sequence). This CDR3 has 13 amino acids. The V end was cut by 2 bases, the J end by 7 bases, with 9 bases between. The CDR3 region has the DNA TGTGCCAGCAGTTTAAGTTCCCTCCAGCCCCAGCATTTT. Translated: CASSLSSLQPQHF.